This entry lists 5 T cell receptor beta chains sequenced from one sample in a study of blood T cell repertoires in COVID-19. TCRdb's copy holds only in-frame clones and misses some; the assay was immunoSEQ multiplex PCR. Of approximately 51,000 clones in the sample, about 85% were seen once. Source material: peripheral blood. All receptors derive from a man in his forties with active COVID-19.

V gene TRBV12-3 or TRBV12-4 combines with J gene TRBJ1-1; the match to TRBD1 covers 8 bases. Trimming took 6 bases from V and 7 from J; bases not matched to a gene: 7. The CDR3 sequence is 13 residues long. In DNA, the CDR3 is TGTGCCAGCAGCCTTGGGACAGGTTATGAAGCTTTCTTT. Amino acids: CASSLGTGYEAFF.

V is TRBV9 and J is TRBJ1-2, with 7 bases aligning to TRBD1. This CDR3 comprises 16 residues. Germline lookup yields CDR1 SGDLS and CDR2 YYNGEE. J lost 1 base, V lost 3 bases, and 9 bases had no gene match. The CDR3 spells CASSAMGQLYNYGYTF. The CDR3 region has the DNA TGTGCCAGCAGCGCAATGGGACAGCTTTATAACTATGGCTACACCTTC.

The V gene is TRBV11-1, the J gene TRBJ2-5; TRBD2 aligns across 12 bases. Germline V gene data show CDR1 as SGHAT and CDR2 as FQDESV (reference sequence). The CDR3 runs 13 residues. The junction had 3 bases not matched to a gene; V was cut back by 9 bases and J by 4 bases. This chain's CDR3 is CASQGLAGETQYF. As DNA, the CDR3 is TGTGCCAGTCAGGGACTAGCGGGAGAGACCCAGTACTTC.

This clone has just a few counts. The V and J genes are TRBV28 and TRBJ2-7; 7 bases line up with TRBD2. J gave up 2 bases and V 5 bases, and 6 bases lay outside the gene matches. This CDR3 is 14 amino acids long. Looked up from germline, CDR1 is MDHEN and CDR2 is SYDVKM. The CDR3 DNA sequence: TGTGCCAGCAGTCCACCGGGACTAACCTACGAGCAGTACTTC. This gives the protein CASSPPGLTYEQYF.

The rearrangement joins TRBV27 to TRBJ2-7; 9 nucleotides align to TRBD1. Germline CDR1 reads MNHEY; CDR2 reads SMNVEV (reference sequence). The CDR3 sequence is 16 residues long. V shed 5 bases and J 1 base; nucleotides not matched to a gene: 9. The CDR3, as DNA: TGTGCCAGCAGTCGATCGTCGGGACAGGGATCCTACGAGCAGTACTTC. Residues: CASSRSSGQGSYEQYF.